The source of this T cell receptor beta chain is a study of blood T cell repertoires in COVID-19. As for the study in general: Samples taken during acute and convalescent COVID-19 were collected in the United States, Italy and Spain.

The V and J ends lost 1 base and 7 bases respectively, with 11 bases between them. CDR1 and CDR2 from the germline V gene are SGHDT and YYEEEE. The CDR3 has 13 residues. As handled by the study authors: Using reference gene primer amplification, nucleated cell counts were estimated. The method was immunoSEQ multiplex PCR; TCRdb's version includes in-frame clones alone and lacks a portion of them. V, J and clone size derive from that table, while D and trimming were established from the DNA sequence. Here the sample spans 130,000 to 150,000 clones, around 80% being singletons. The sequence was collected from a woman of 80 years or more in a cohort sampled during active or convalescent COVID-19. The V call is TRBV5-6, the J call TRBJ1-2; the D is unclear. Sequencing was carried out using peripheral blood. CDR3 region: CASSLQQLGGYTF. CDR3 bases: TGTGCCAGCAGCTTGCAACAGTTGGGTGGCTACACCTTC.